Listed below are T cell receptor beta chains from one sample, sequenced in a study of T-cell memory formation after mild COVID-19. In TCRdb, the 5' RACE reads were re-called with MiXCR into one record per CDR3 protein. The sample comprises approximately 150,000 distinct CDR3 sequences, under 25% of which are singletons, and under 2.5% rests with the top ten. Sequenced: PBMCs or a T cell subset sorted from them (not recorded which). These receptors were obtained from an adult woman who had mild COVID-19 (a few samples of this study predate the infection). Cell type and time point are not known. Each CDR3 is given with its conserved first and last residue. D genes are given only for firm matches. A row's size may be missing; if present it is once, few, many or a size class.

CDR3 DNA: TGTGCCAGCAGTTTAGGCAGGACAGTTGCCCTCCACTTT
CDR3 protein: CASSLGRTVALHF
V gene: TRBV12-3/TRBV12-4
CDR3 length: 13
D gene: NA
J gene: TRBJ1-6
clone size: NA

CDR3 DNA: TGCGCCAGCAGCCTGGGGGACAGGGGGCCGGGAGATACGCAGTATTTT
CDR3 protein: CASSLGDRGPGDTQYF
V gene: TRBV5-1
CDR3 length: 16
D gene: TRBD1
J gene: TRBJ2-3
clone size: few

CDR3 DNA: TGCAGTGCTATGAGGGTTTATGAGCAGTTCTTC
CDR3 protein: CSAMRVYEQFF
V gene: TRBV20-1
CDR3 length: 11
D gene: NA
J gene: TRBJ2-1
clone size: NA

CDR3 DNA: TGCAGTGCTAGAGGGCCACAGACCCAGTACTTC
CDR3 protein: CSARGPQTQYF
V gene: TRBV20-1
CDR3 length: 11
D gene: NA
J gene: TRBJ2-5
clone size: NA

CDR3 DNA: TGTGCCAGCAGCCCACAAGGCCGGGGGCGGTTGAGTGAAAAACTGTTTTTT
CDR3 protein: CASSPQGRGRLSEKLFF
V gene: TRBV7-2
CDR3 length: 17
D gene: NA
J gene: TRBJ1-4
clone size: NA

CDR3 DNA: TGTGCCAGCAGCTTGGAGGGACAGAACTCTGGGGCCAACGTCCTGACTTTC
CDR3 protein: CASSLEGQNSGANVLTF
V gene: TRBV5-5
CDR3 length: 17
D gene: TRBD1
J gene: TRBJ2-6
clone size: many

CDR3 DNA: TGCGCCAGCAGCACAGGACTAGCGGGGGGCTTGAGCTCCTACAATGAGCAGTTCTTC
CDR3 protein: CASSTGLAGGLSSYNEQFF
V gene: TRBV5-1
CDR3 length: 19
D gene: TRBD2
J gene: TRBJ2-1
clone size: NA

CDR3 DNA: TGTGCCAGCAGCTTAAGGGGGTTCCCGGGAAACACCGGGGAGCTGTTTTTT
CDR3 protein: CASSLRGFPGNTGELFF
V gene: TRBV7-3
CDR3 length: 17
D gene: NA
J gene: TRBJ2-2
clone size: few

CDR3 DNA: TGTGCCAGCAGTTTAAGGGTAGCAGATCCCTCCAATGAGCAGTTCTTC
CDR3 protein: CASSLRVADPSNEQFF
V gene: TRBV12-3/TRBV12-4
CDR3 length: 16
D gene: NA
J gene: TRBJ2-1
clone size: few

CDR3 DNA: TGTGCCACCCAGACAGGTCACGAGCAGTACTTC
CDR3 protein: CATQTGHEQYF
V gene: TRBV12-3/TRBV12-4
CDR3 length: 11
D gene: NA
J gene: TRBJ2-7
clone size: NA

CDR3 DNA: TGCAGCGTTGAGGCAGGGAAGGCCCTCTACTGCGAGCAGTACTTC
CDR3 protein: CSVEAGKALYCEQYF
V gene: TRBV29-1
CDR3 length: 15
D gene: NA
J gene: TRBJ2-7
clone size: NA

CDR3 DNA: TGTGCCAGCAGTTATGGACAGTATAGCAATCAGCCCCAGCATTTT
CDR3 protein: CASSYGQYSNQPQHF
V gene: TRBV7-9
CDR3 length: 15
D gene: NA
J gene: TRBJ1-5
clone size: NA

CDR3 DNA: TGTGCCAGCAGCCCGACGGACGGTAAAACGGCTTTCTTT
CDR3 protein: CASSPTDGKTAFF
V gene: TRBV5-6
CDR3 length: 13
D gene: NA
J gene: TRBJ1-1
clone size: NA

CDR3 DNA: TGTGCCAGCAGTTTTCGGGGAGCTTTCTTT
CDR3 protein: CASSFRGAFF
V gene: TRBV12-3/TRBV12-4
CDR3 length: 10
D gene: NA
J gene: TRBJ1-1
clone size: few

CDR3 DNA: TGCAGTGGTAGGGGCTCAGGGGCCAACGTCCTGACTTTC
CDR3 protein: CSGRGSGANVLTF
V gene: TRBV20-1
CDR3 length: 13
D gene: NA
J gene: TRBJ2-6
clone size: many

CDR3 DNA: TGTGCCAGCAGCCGACCTAGCGGGGATGACAATGAGCAGTTCTTC
CDR3 protein: CASSRPSGDDNEQFF
V gene: TRBV13
CDR3 length: 15
D gene: TRBD2
J gene: TRBJ2-1
clone size: many

CDR3 DNA: TGTGCCAGCAGCCAAGGGGACGAGGTAGATACGCAGTATTTT
CDR3 protein: CASSQGDEVDTQYF
V gene: TRBV4-2
CDR3 length: 14
D gene: NA
J gene: TRBJ2-3
clone size: few

CDR3 DNA: TGTGCCAGCCCTTACGGGGCAGGACTAAACGGGCAGTACTTC
CDR3 protein: CASPYGAGLNGQYF
V gene: TRBV7-6
CDR3 length: 14
D gene: NA
J gene: TRBJ2-7
clone size: NA

CDR3 DNA: TGTGCCAGCAGTCCGCTAGCGGGAGCGGCCCAGTACTTC
CDR3 protein: CASSPLAGAAQYF
V gene: TRBV12-3/TRBV12-4
CDR3 length: 13
D gene: TRBD2
J gene: TRBJ2-5
clone size: NA

CDR3 DNA: TGTGCCAGCAGCTTAGAACAGGGTTTGTTTCAAAACACTGAAGCTTTCTTT
CDR3 protein: CASSLEQGLFQNTEAFF
V gene: TRBV7-8
CDR3 length: 17
D gene: NA
J gene: TRBJ1-1
clone size: NA

CDR3 DNA: TGTGCCAGCAGCGTCCTTGGACAGGGGCTCTACGAGCAGTACTTC
CDR3 protein: CASSVLGQGLYEQYF
V gene: TRBV7-9
CDR3 length: 15
D gene: TRBD1
J gene: TRBJ2-7
clone size: NA

CDR3 DNA: TGTGCCAGCAGTTACAGCGGGGGGGCCGGGGAGCTGTTTTTT
CDR3 protein: CASSYSGGAGELFF
V gene: TRBV6-2/TRBV6-3
CDR3 length: 14
D gene: TRBD2
J gene: TRBJ2-2
clone size: many

CDR3 DNA: TGTGCCAGCAGCTTAGGGGCAGGGTCCCACGAGCAGTACTTC
CDR3 protein: CASSLGAGSHEQYF
V gene: TRBV7-2
CDR3 length: 14
D gene: NA
J gene: TRBJ2-7
clone size: few

CDR3 DNA: TGTGCCAGCAGTATTGGACGGCCGATCCCTGAAGCTTTCTTT
CDR3 protein: CASSIGRPIPEAFF
V gene: TRBV12-3/TRBV12-4
CDR3 length: 14
D gene: NA
J gene: TRBJ1-1
clone size: once

CDR3 DNA: TGCGCCAGCAGCCAACTCCAGGGGTATGGCTACACCTTC
CDR3 protein: CASSQLQGYGYTF
V gene: TRBV4-1
CDR3 length: 13
D gene: NA
J gene: TRBJ1-2
clone size: NA

CDR3 DNA: TGTGCCAGCAGTCCAGGCACTAGCCAATTTTACAATGAGCAGTTCTTC
CDR3 protein: CASSPGTSQFYNEQFF
V gene: TRBV7-3
CDR3 length: 16
D gene: NA
J gene: TRBJ2-1
clone size: NA

CDR3 DNA: TGTGCCAGCAGTCTAGGACATGTGGTAGGAGATCAGCCCCAGCATTTT
CDR3 protein: CASSLGHVVGDQPQHF
V gene: TRBV12-3/TRBV12-4
CDR3 length: 16
D gene: NA
J gene: TRBJ1-5
clone size: NA

CDR3 DNA: TGCGCCAGCAGCTTTTCGGGAGACACTGAAGCTTTCTTT
CDR3 protein: CASSFSGDTEAFF
V gene: TRBV5-1
CDR3 length: 13
D gene: NA
J gene: TRBJ1-1
clone size: NA

CDR3 DNA: TGTGCCAGCCAGAACGGGAGGACCGGGGAGCTGTTTTTT
CDR3 protein: CASQNGRTGELFF
V gene: TRBV6-1
CDR3 length: 13
D gene: TRBD2
J gene: TRBJ2-2
clone size: NA

CDR3 DNA: TGTGCCAGCAGTTTATGGGAGAACGGCTACACCTTC
CDR3 protein: CASSLWENGYTF
V gene: TRBV12-3/TRBV12-4
CDR3 length: 12
D gene: NA
J gene: TRBJ1-2
clone size: few

CDR3 DNA: TGCGCCAGCAGCTTGACCTCCGGGGGAGGGAACACTGAAGCTTTCTTT
CDR3 protein: CASSLTSGGGNTEAFF
V gene: TRBV5-1
CDR3 length: 16
D gene: NA
J gene: TRBJ1-1
clone size: NA

CDR3 DNA: TGTGCCAGCAGCGTAGGTAGGGGATCCACAGATACGCAGTATTTT
CDR3 protein: CASSVGRGSTDTQYF
V gene: TRBV9
CDR3 length: 15
D gene: NA
J gene: TRBJ2-3
clone size: few

CDR3 DNA: NA
CDR3 protein: CASSFGPGTDTQYF
V gene: TRBV5-1
CDR3 length: 14
D gene: NA
J gene: TRBJ2-3
clone size: few

CDR3 DNA: TGTGCCATCAGTGGGTCTAGCGGGGCCCCCTACGAGCAGTACTTC
CDR3 protein: CAISGSSGAPYEQYF
V gene: TRBV10-3
CDR3 length: 15
D gene: TRBD2
J gene: TRBJ2-7
clone size: NA

CDR3 DNA: TGCGCCAGCAGCCAAGTGGGGGGACAGGTTGGAAAACTGTTTTTT
CDR3 protein: CASSQVGGQVGKLFF
V gene: TRBV4-1
CDR3 length: 15
D gene: TRBD1
J gene: TRBJ1-4
clone size: NA

CDR3 DNA: TGCAGTGCTAGCGAAGGGGGAATGAACACTGAAGCTTTCTTT
CDR3 protein: CSASEGGMNTEAFF
V gene: TRBV20-1
CDR3 length: 14
D gene: NA
J gene: TRBJ1-1
clone size: NA

CDR3 DNA: TGTGCCAGCAGCTCGGGGGACAGGCGAGCTTTCTTT
CDR3 protein: CASSSGDRRAFF
V gene: TRBV7-3
CDR3 length: 12
D gene: TRBD1
J gene: TRBJ1-1
clone size: NA

CDR3 DNA: TGCGCCAGCAGCCAAGATCGGCTGGCGGAATTTCAAGAGACCCAGTACTTC
CDR3 protein: CASSQDRLAEFQETQYF
V gene: TRBV4-1
CDR3 length: 17
D gene: NA
J gene: TRBJ2-5
clone size: NA

CDR3 DNA: TGTGCCAGCAGTTACACAAGCGGGGGCGGGGATACGCAGTATTTT
CDR3 protein: CASSYTSGGGDTQYF
V gene: TRBV2
CDR3 length: 15
D gene: TRBD2
J gene: TRBJ2-3
clone size: NA

CDR3 DNA: TGTGCAACCTGTCTGCGAAGCTCAGATACGCAGGATTTT
CDR3 protein: CATCLRSSDTQDF
V gene: TRBV3-1
CDR3 length: 13
D gene: NA
J gene: TRBJ2-3
clone size: NA

CDR3 DNA: TGTGCCAGCAGTTTCCCGGACGGCCTATCGGCCCAGTACTTC
CDR3 protein: CASSFPDGLSAQYF
V gene: TRBV12-3/TRBV12-4
CDR3 length: 14
D gene: NA
J gene: TRBJ2-5
clone size: many

CDR3 DNA: TGCGCCAGCAGCTTGGGGGGGTACGATACGCAGTATTTT
CDR3 protein: CASSLGGYDTQYF
V gene: TRBV5-1
CDR3 length: 13
D gene: NA
J gene: TRBJ2-3
clone size: few

CDR3 DNA: TGTGCCAGCAGTGCGTTGGGGGGACAGCCCCAGCATTTT
CDR3 protein: CASSALGGQPQHF
V gene: TRBV6-5
CDR3 length: 13
D gene: NA
J gene: TRBJ1-5
clone size: few

CDR3 DNA: TGTGCCAGCAGCTTAGAGGTGGGTGAAATCAGACAGCCCCAGCATTTT
CDR3 protein: CASSLEVGEIRQPQHF
V gene: TRBV7-9
CDR3 length: 16
D gene: NA
J gene: TRBJ1-5
clone size: NA

CDR3 DNA: TGTGCCAGCAGCACAGGGGGACGCACTGAAGCTTTCTTT
CDR3 protein: CASSTGGRTEAFF
V gene: TRBV2
CDR3 length: 13
D gene: TRBD1
J gene: TRBJ1-1
clone size: few

CDR3 DNA: TGTGCCAGCAGCATCACACCGAGCAATCAGCCCCAGCATTTT
CDR3 protein: CASSITPSNQPQHF
V gene: TRBV7-2
CDR3 length: 14
D gene: NA
J gene: TRBJ1-5
clone size: few

CDR3 DNA: TGCGCCAGCAGCTTGGTAGGACAGAAGATCCGCTCTGGGGCCAACGTCCTGACTTTC
CDR3 protein: CASSLVGQKIRSGANVLTF
V gene: TRBV5-1
CDR3 length: 19
D gene: NA
J gene: TRBJ2-6
clone size: NA

CDR3 DNA: TGCAGCGTTCCCTATCATTCACGTCGACAGGCCCCAGATACGCAGTATTTT
CDR3 protein: CSVPYHSRRQAPDTQYF
V gene: TRBV29-1
CDR3 length: 17
D gene: NA
J gene: TRBJ2-3
clone size: few

CDR3 DNA: TGCAGCGTAAACACAGCTTTCAATGAGCAGTTCTTC
CDR3 protein: CSVNTAFNEQFF
V gene: TRBV29-1
CDR3 length: 12
D gene: NA
J gene: TRBJ2-1
clone size: few

CDR3 DNA: TGTGCCAGCTCCGAGGGGGTCGAGCAGTTCTTC
CDR3 protein: CASSEGVEQFF
V gene: TRBV3-1
CDR3 length: 11
D gene: NA
J gene: TRBJ2-1
clone size: few

CDR3 DNA: TGCAGTGCTTCTTCTCCCCTAGCGGTACAAGAGACCCAGTACTTC
CDR3 protein: CSASSPLAVQETQYF
V gene: TRBV20-1
CDR3 length: 15
D gene: TRBD2
J gene: TRBJ2-5
clone size: NA

CDR3 DNA: TGTGCCAGCAGCGGACAGGTCCAAGAGACCCAGTACTTC
CDR3 protein: CASSGQVQETQYF
V gene: TRBV14
CDR3 length: 13
D gene: TRBD1
J gene: TRBJ2-5
clone size: few

CDR3 DNA: TGTGCCACCAGTCAGTTTGGGGAGTCAGAGACCCAGTACTTC
CDR3 protein: CATSQFGESETQYF
V gene: TRBV24-1
CDR3 length: 14
D gene: NA
J gene: TRBJ2-5
clone size: few

CDR3 DNA: TGTGCCAGCAGCCCAGGGATGCAAGAGACCCAGTACTTC
CDR3 protein: CASSPGMQETQYF
V gene: TRBV7-3
CDR3 length: 13
D gene: NA
J gene: TRBJ2-5
clone size: few

CDR3 DNA: TGCAGTGCTAGAAGGGCGGGACTAGCGGGGGGCTATTCCTACGAGCAGTACTTC
CDR3 protein: CSARRAGLAGGYSYEQYF
V gene: TRBV20-1
CDR3 length: 18
D gene: TRBD2
J gene: TRBJ2-7
clone size: many

CDR3 DNA: TGTGCCAGCAACGCACTAGCGGGGTTCACAGATACGCAGTATTTT
CDR3 protein: CASNALAGFTDTQYF
V gene: TRBV6-6
CDR3 length: 15
D gene: TRBD2
J gene: TRBJ2-3
clone size: few